This paragraph reports one T cell receptor (beta chain). This entry belongs to a study of blood T cell repertoires in COVID-19. Study context: The analysed material was cDNA or gDNA that came from T cells, B-cell-depleted T cells, or PBMCs.

TCRdb's table, derived via immunoSEQ multiplex PCR, lists solely in-frame clones and lacks some. The data contain 37,000 or so clones, just under 80% of them singletons. Trimming left V 1 base short and J 4 bases short, with 5 bases between. The CDR3 is 12 amino acids. Germline CDR1 is SGHRS and CDR2 is YFSETQ. V gene TRBV5-1 combines with J gene TRBJ2-5; D remains ambiguous. Sequencing was performed on peripheral blood. The clonotype was recovered from a man aged 55 to 70 with acute or convalescent COVID-19. The CDR3 nucleotides read TGCGCCAGCAGCTTGCTCGGAGAGACCCAGTACTTC. Its translation: CASSLLGETQYF.